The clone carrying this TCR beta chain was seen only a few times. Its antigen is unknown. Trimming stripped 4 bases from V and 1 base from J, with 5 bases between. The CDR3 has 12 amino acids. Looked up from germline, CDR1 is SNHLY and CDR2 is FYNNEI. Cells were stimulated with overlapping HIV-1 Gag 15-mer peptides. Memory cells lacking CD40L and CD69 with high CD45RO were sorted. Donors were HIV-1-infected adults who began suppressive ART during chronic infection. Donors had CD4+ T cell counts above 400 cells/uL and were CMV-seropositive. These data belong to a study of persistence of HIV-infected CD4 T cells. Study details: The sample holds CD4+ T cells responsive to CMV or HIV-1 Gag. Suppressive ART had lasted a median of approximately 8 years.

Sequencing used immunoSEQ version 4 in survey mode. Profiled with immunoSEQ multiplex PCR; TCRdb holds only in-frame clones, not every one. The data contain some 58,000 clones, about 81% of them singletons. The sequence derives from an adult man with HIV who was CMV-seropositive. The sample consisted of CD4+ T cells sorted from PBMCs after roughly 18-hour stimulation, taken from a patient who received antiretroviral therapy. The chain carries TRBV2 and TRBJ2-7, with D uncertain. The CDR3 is CASSASSYEQYF. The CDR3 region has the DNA TGTGCCAGCAGTGCGAGTTCCTACGAGCAGTACTTC.